This T cell receptor (beta chain) was retrieved from a study of cytomegalovirus exposure and HLA in healthy donors. Vbeta (60) and Jbeta (13) primers were used in the PCR. Assay: immunoSEQ multiplex PCR; the TCRdb copy retains only in-frame clones and omits some. The sample gives around 130,000 clones, around 80% of which show up once; less than 6.5% is in the top ten. V lost 0 bases, J lost 4 bases, and 13 bases lay in between. Germline V lookup: CDR1 SGHNT, CDR2 YYREEE (reference sequence). This CDR3 region has 15 residues. This sequence was found in a man aged 25-45 years in good health and CMV-seronegative. Input material: PBMCs. The chain recombines TRBV5-4 with TRBJ2-5, with TRBD2 as a possible D gene (7 bases). This chain's CDR3 is CASSLEGGLTETQYF. CDR3 in DNA: TGTGCCAGCAGCTTGGAGGGGGGGTTGACAGAGACCCAGTACTTC.